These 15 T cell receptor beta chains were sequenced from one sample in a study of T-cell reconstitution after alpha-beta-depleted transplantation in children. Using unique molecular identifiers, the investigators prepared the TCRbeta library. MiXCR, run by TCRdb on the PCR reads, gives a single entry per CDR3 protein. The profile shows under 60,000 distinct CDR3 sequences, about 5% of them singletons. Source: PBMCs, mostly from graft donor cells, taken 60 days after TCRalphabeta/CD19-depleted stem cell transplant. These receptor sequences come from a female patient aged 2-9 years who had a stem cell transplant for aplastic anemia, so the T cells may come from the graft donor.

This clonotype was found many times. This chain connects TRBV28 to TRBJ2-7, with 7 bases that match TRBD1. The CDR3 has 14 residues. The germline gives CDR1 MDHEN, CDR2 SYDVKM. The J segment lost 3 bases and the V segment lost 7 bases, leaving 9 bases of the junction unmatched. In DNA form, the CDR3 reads TGTGCCAGCACCCCCGGGACAGCTAACTACGAGCAGTACTTC. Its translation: CASTPGTANYEQYF.

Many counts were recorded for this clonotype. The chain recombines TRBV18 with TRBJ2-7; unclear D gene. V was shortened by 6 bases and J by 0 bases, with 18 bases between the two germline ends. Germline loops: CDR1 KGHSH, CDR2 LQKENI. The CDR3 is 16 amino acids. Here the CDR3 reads CASSNRKASSSYEQYF. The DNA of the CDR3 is TGTGCCAGCTCCAACCGGAAGGCCTCGAGCTCCTACGAGCAGTACTTC.

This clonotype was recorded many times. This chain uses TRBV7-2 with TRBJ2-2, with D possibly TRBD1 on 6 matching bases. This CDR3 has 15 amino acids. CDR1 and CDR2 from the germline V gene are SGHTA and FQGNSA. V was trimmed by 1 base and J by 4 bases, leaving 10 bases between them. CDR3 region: CASSLDRAVTGELFF. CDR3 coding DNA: TGTGCCAGCAGCTTAGACAGGGCCGTCACCGGGGAGCTGTTTTTT.

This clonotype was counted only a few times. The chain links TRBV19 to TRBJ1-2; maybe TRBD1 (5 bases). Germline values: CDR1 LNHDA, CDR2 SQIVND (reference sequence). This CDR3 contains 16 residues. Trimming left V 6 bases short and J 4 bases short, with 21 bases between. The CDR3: CASSPRGGKDSYGYTF. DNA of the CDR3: TGTGCCAGTAGCCCCCGCGGGGGGAAGGATAGCTATGGCTACACCTTC.

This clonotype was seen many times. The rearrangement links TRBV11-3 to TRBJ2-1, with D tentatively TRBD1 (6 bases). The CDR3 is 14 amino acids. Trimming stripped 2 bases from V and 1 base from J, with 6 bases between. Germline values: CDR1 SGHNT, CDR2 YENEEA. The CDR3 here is CASSLTGSYNEQFF. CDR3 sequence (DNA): TGTGCCAGCAGCTTAACAGGGTCCTACAATGAGCAGTTCTTC.

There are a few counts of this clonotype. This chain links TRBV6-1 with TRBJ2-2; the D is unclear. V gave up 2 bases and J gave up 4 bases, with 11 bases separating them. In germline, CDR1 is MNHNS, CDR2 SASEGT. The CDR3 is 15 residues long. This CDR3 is CASSELGGATGELFF. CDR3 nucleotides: TGTGCCAGCAGTGAACTGGGCGGAGCCACCGGGGAGCTGTTTTTT.

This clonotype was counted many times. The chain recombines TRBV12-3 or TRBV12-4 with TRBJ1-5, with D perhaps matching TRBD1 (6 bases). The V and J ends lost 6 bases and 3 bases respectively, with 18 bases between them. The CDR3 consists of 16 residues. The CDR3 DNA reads TGTGCCAGCAGCCCTGGGGACACTCATGTCAATCAGCCCCAGCATTTT. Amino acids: CASSPGDTHVNQPQHF.

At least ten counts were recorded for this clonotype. The CDR3 region is CASSHISTRHYGYTF. The CDR3 nucleotides read TGTGCCAGCTCACACATATCGACAAGACATTACGGCTACACCTTC. The chain is built from TRBV18 and TRBJ1-2; D ambiguous. This CDR3 contains 15 residues. Germline CDR1 reads KGHSH; CDR2 reads LQKENI. V shed 4 bases and J shed 8 bases, with 20 bases lying between them.

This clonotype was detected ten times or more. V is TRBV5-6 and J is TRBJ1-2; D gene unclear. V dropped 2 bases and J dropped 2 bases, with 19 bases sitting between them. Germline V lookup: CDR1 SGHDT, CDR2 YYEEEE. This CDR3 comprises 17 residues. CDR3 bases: TGTGCCAGCAGCTTCAGGAGTTTTGGCGGCGACAACTATGGCTACACCTTC. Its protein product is CASSFRSFGGDNYGYTF.

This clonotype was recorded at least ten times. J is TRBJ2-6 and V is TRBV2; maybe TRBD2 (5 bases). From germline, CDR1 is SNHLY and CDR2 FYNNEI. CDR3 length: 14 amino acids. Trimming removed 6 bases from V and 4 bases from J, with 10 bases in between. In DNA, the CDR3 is TGTGCCAGCAGAGAGGGAGCCGGGGCCAACGTCCTGACTTTC. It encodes CASREGAGANVLTF.

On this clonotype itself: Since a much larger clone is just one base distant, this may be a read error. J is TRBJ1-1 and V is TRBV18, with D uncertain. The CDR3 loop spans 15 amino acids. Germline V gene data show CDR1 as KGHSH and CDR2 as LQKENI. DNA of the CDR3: TGTGCCAGCTCACCATCCTCCCGGGAGAACAGTGAAGCTTTCTTT. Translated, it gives CASSPSSRENSEAFF.

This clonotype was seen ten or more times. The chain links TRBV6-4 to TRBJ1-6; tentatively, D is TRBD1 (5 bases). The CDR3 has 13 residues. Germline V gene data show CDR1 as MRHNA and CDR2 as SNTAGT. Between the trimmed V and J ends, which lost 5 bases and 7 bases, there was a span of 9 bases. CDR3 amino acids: CASSWDPNSPLHF. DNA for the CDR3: TGTGCCAGCAGTTGGGACCCCAATTCACCCCTCCACTTT.

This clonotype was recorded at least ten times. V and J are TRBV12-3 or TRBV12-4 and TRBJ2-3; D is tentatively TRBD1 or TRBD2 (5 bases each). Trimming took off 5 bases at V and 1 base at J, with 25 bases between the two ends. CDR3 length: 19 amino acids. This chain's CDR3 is CASSTRKNIRVGGTDTQYF. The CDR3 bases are TGTGCCAGCAGTACCCGGAAGAACATCAGGGTGGGGGGCACAGATACGCAGTATTTT.

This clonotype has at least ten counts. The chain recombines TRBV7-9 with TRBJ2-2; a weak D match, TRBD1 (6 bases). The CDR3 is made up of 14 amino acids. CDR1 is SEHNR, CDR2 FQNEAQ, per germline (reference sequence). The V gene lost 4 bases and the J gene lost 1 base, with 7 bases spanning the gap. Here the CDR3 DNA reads TGTGCCAGCAGCTCGGGACAGAACACCGGGGAGCTGTTTTTT. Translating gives CASSSGQNTGELFF.

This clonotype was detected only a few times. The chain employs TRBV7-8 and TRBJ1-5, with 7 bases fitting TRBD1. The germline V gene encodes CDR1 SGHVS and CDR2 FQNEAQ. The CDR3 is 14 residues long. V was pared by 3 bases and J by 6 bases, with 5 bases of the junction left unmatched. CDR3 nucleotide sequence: TGTGCCAGCAGCTTCCTGACAGGGTTTCAGCCCCAGCATTTT. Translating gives CASSFLTGFQPQHF.